The 10 T cell receptor beta chains listed next were all sequenced from one sample in a study of shared clonotypes between healthy human individuals. Sequencing was performed with immunoSEQ multiplex PCR; in TCRdb, only in-frame clones are kept and a portion is missing. The data show around 690,000 clones, around 90% seen once. Sequencing input: memory CD8+ T cells from PBMCs. Subset of the sample: CD45RO+ cells pooled with CCR7-negative TemRA cells. The receptors derive from a man aged 18 to 30 in good health. Some clones in this sample may be carry-over from other donors' samples.

The CDR3 DNA sequence: TGTGCCAGCAGCCAAGATATTACGGCGGGAGGTGTCTCCTACGAGCAGTACTTC. Its translation is CASSQDITAGGVSYEQYF. V is TRBV4-2 and J is TRBJ2-7, with 8 bases fitting TRBD2. J gave up 0 bases and V 0 bases, and 10 bases lay outside the gene matches. This CDR3 spans 18 amino acids. The germline V gene encodes CDR1 LGHNA and CDR2 YNFKEQ.

This clone was counted many times. V gene TRBV6-5 combines with J gene TRBJ1-2, with 10 bases aligning to TRBD1. The junction had 9 bases not matched to a gene; V was cut back by 4 bases and J by 4 bases. The CDR3 loop spans 16 amino acids. The germline V gene encodes CDR1 MNHEY and CDR2 SVGAGI. DNA of the CDR3: TGTGCCAGCAGTTCCAAAAGGACAGGGGGAGGCTATGGCTACACCTTC. It codes for CASSSKRTGGGYGYTF.

The chain recombines TRBV6-5 with TRBJ2-7; TRBD2 aligns across 10 bases. This CDR3 spans 14 amino acids. The germline gives CDR1 MNHEY, CDR2 SVGAGI. The trim removed 6 bases at V and 5 bases at J, leaving 7 bases unmatched. The CDR3 coding sequence is TGTGCCAGCAGACCAAGCGGGAGGGTCCACGAGCAGTACTTC. It is translated as CASRPSGRVHEQYF.

This clone was detected a few times. The genes are TRBV7-9 and TRBJ1-4, with 8 bases lining up with TRBD1. Trimming removed 8 bases from V and 5 bases from J; junction bases left unmatched: 4. The CDR3 spans 13 residues. CDR1 and CDR2 (germline): SEHNR, FQNEAQ (reference sequence). The CDR3 coding sequence is TGTGCCAGCGATAGGACAGGGAATGAAAAACTGTTTTTT. Translating it yields CASDRTGNEKLFF.

Details on this clone: A single base is all that separates this from a far larger clone, so a read error is likely. Additional DNA sequences in this sample encode the identical CDR3. V usage is TRBV5-1 and J usage is TRBJ2-3; perhaps TRBD2 as D (6 bases). The CDR3 runs to 15 residues. Trimming took 2 bases from V and 0 from J, leaving 10 bases between them. Germline loops: CDR1 SGHRS, CDR2 YFSETQ. CDR3 bases: TGCGCCAGCAGCTTTAGGGAGGATAGCACAGATACGCAGTATTTT. It specifies CASSFREDSTDTQYF.

The sample holds one count of this clone. This CDR3 reads CASSPGVVGEKLFF. The CDR3 DNA is TGTGCCAGCAGCCCGGGTGTGGTGGGTGAAAAACTGTTTTTT. The chain carries TRBV7-7 and TRBJ1-4; no reliable D call. CDR3 length: 14 residues. CDR1 is SSHAT, CDR2 FNYEAQ, per germline (reference sequence). V lost 5 bases and J 7 bases, leaving 14 bases between the germline ends.

The V call is TRBV9, the J call TRBJ2-5; 13 nucleotides align to TRBD2. Germline CDR1 and CDR2: SGDLS and YYNGEE. Trimming removed 3 bases from V and 5 bases from J; junction bases left unmatched: 7. The CDR3 extends over 16 amino acids. CDR3 DNA: TGTGCCAGCAGCGCTGAACTAGCGGGAGGGTTGGAGACCCAGTACTTC. It is translated as CASSAELAGGLETQYF.

This clone was counted once. The rearrangement joins TRBV30 to TRBJ1-2; D remains unclear. The CDR3 contains 13 residues. Between the trimmed V and J ends, which lost 4 bases and 4 bases, there was a span of 13 bases. In germline, CDR1 is GTSNPN, CDR2 SVGIG (reference sequence). This CDR3 is CAWTYPGLYGYTF. The CDR3 DNA is TGTGCCTGGACCTATCCCGGCCTCTATGGCTACACCTTC. The entire variable domain, with the rest obtained from reference TRBV30 and TRBJ1-2, is as follows: SQTIHQWPATLVQPVGSPLSLECTVEGTSNPNLYWYRQAAGRGLQLLFYSVGIGQISSEVPQNLSASRPQDRQFILSSKKLLLSDSGFYLCAWTYPGLYGYTFGSGTRLTVV.

The chain couples TRBV27 to TRBJ2-1, with 11 bases fitting TRBD2. Trimming at V came to 5 bases and at J to 2 bases, leaving 5 bases not matched to a gene. CDR3 size: 16 residues. Germline assignment: CDR1 MNHEY and CDR2 SMNVEV (reference sequence). The chain's CDR3 is CASSNLAGGAYNEQFF. The CDR3 bases are TGTGCCAGCAGTAATTTAGCGGGGGGGGCCTACAATGAGCAGTTCTTC.

J is TRBJ1-4 and V is TRBV28, with 8 bases matching TRBD1. CDR3 length: 16 amino acids. Germline loops: CDR1 MDHEN, CDR2 SYDVKM. The trim removed 3 bases at V and 6 bases at J, leaving 9 bases unmatched. The CDR3 DNA reads TGTGCCAGCAGTTTTTGGGCCGACAGGGGTTATGAAAAACTGTTTTTT. It encodes CASSFWADRGYEKLFF.